Presented here are 4 T cell receptor beta chains from one specimen sequenced in a study of somatic mutations in cytotoxic T cells in rheumatoid arthritis. Clones were sequenced by immunoSEQ multiplex PCR, and TCRdb holds only the in-frame ones, with some missing. The sample contains 20,000 or so clones, approximately 78% of which appear only once. Sequencing input: CD8+ T cells sorted from blood. Receptors were obtained from an adult with rheumatoid arthritis.

The CDR3 coding sequence is TGTGCCAGCAGGCAACAGGGCCGGCAGGGCGAGCAGTACTTC. It yields the protein CASRQQGRQGEQYF. The chain recombines TRBV28 with TRBJ2-7, with D possibly matching TRBD1 (6 bases). The CDR3 contains 14 residues. Trimming cost V 6 bases and J 6 bases, with 18 bases left between them. Germline V gene sequence: CDR1 MDHEN, CDR2 SYDVKM.

The chain's CDR3 is CSVEPVLAAESTDTQYF. Here the CDR3 DNA reads TGCAGCGTTGAGCCCGTACTAGCGGCGGAGTCGACAGATACGCAGTATTTT. The chain joins TRBV29-1 to TRBJ2-3; 8 bases match TRBD2. Germline CDR1 reads SQVTM; CDR2 reads ANQGSEA. V was pared by 3 bases and J by 3 bases, with 14 bases of the junction left unmatched. The CDR3 is 17 residues long.

The chain links TRBV28 to TRBJ2-3; a weak D match, TRBD2 (6 bases). CDR1 is MDHEN and CDR2 is SYDVKM in the germline V gene. CDR3 size: 16 residues. Trimming removed 5 bases from V and 0 bases from J, with 15 bases in between. This CDR3 reads CASSRPSGLSTDTQYF. CDR3 sequence (DNA): TGTGCCAGCAGTCGACCGTCGGGACTCAGCACAGATACGCAGTATTTT.

The V gene is TRBV11-2, the J gene TRBJ2-3; D remains unclear. Germline CDR1 SGHAT, CDR2 FQNNGV. The CDR3 loop spans 15 amino acids. With 1 base removed from V and 2 bases from J, the gap between germline ends came to 10 bases. CDR3 in DNA: TGTGCCAGCAGCTTAGCGGCCCTGCACACAGATACGCAGTATTTT. It yields the protein CASSLAALHTDTQYF. The variable domain in full, with the rest retrieved from reference TRBV11-2 and TRBJ2-3, is EAGVAQSPRYKIIEKRQSVAFWCNPISGHATLYWYQQILGQGPKLLIQFQNNGVVDDSQLPKDRFSAERLKGVDSTLKIQPAKLEDSAVYLCASSLAALHTDTQYFGPGTRLTVL.